This T cell receptor (beta chain) was captured by sequencing in a study of beta chain features in type 1 diabetes. Regarding the study as a whole: Shortening that was moderate but significant affected the TCRB CDR3s of Type 1 diabetes patients in all four CD4+ subsets. Reduced insertions and increased deletions marked VDJ junctions in type 1 diabetes patients. Reads derived from cDNA could over-represent cells showing high TCR expression.

Every isolated RNA sample was fully reverse transcribed, so sequencing captured expressed TCRB transcripts. Clones were sequenced by immunoSEQ multiplex PCR, and TCRdb holds only the in-frame ones, with some missing. The sample lists 300,000 to 350,000 clones; 12% to 15% were seen once. Every single donor gave one heparinised blood draw, and these averaged about 120 mL. Trimming shortened V by 1 base and J by 6 bases, and 14 bases separated the two germline ends. Germline assignment: CDR1 SGHKS and CDR2 YYEKEE (reference sequence). The CDR3 is 15 amino acids. This clone was counted only a few times. The antigen is undetermined.

This rearrangement joins TRBV5-5 to TRBJ2-1; D possibly corresponds to TRBD1 (5 bases). The sequence was collected from a man under 40 in good health. Sequencing was carried out using central memory CD4+ T cells from blood. DNA for the CDR3: TGTGCCAGCAGCTTGCAGGGCTCCTCCGGCAATGAGCAGTTCTTC. It codes for CASSLQGSSGNEQFF.